The next 9 T cell receptor beta chains were all read from a single sample in a study of graft-versus-host responses after intestinal transplantation. The protocol was immunoSEQ multiplex PCR, while the TCRdb copy is restricted to in-frame clones and leaves out a portion. The table records approximately 9,600 clones, approximately 92% of them present only once. This specimen consisted of PBMCs, obtained more than 40 days after intestinal transplantation. The receptor source for this set is a human patient who received an intestinal transplant, so some T cells may come from the graft donor.

This rearrangement joins TRBV6-1 to TRBJ2-2; perhaps TRBD1 as D (5 bases). The CDR3 contains 15 residues. V gave up 4 bases and J gave up 0 bases, with 9 bases separating them. The V gene's germline CDR1 is MNHNS and CDR2 SASEGT. As DNA, the CDR3 is TGTGCCAGCAGTGCGGACACATCGAACACCGGGGAGCTGTTTTTT. Translated: CASSADTSNTGELFF.

This sequence joins TRBV11-1 and TRBJ2-7; no firm D call. The germline V gene has CDR1 SGHAT and CDR2 FQDESV (reference sequence). This CDR3 has 13 amino acids. The V end lost 3 bases, the J end lost 2 bases, and 8 bases lay between the germline ends. The CDR3 DNA is TGTGCCAGCAGCTTGGACCCAACCTACGAGCAGTACTTC. The encoded protein is CASSLDPTYEQYF.

The chain recombines TRBV6-5 with TRBJ2-1; D call uncertain. V lost 6 bases, J lost 6 bases, and 9 bases lay in between. The length of the CDR3 is 12 residues. CDR1 and CDR2 (germline): MNHEY, SVGAGI. Here the CDR3 reads CASSDLGNEQFF. The CDR3, as DNA: TGTGCCAGCAGCGACCTCGGCAATGAGCAGTTCTTC.

J is TRBJ2-1 and V is TRBV4-1, with D perhaps matching TRBD2 (6 bases). V lost 2 bases and J lost 5, with 7 bases in between. Looked up from germline, CDR1 is MGHRA and CDR2 is YSYEKL. The CDR3 totals 13 residues. The CDR3 nucleotides read TGCGCCAGCAGCCAACGGGGGAACAATGAGCAGTTCTTC. This encodes CASSQRGNNEQFF.

The chain's CDR3 is CASSDLAGVQETQYF. The CDR3 nucleotides are TGCGCCAGCAGCGACCTAGCGGGGGTTCAAGAGACCCAGTACTTC. The chain carries TRBV5-1 and TRBJ2-5; 10 bases fit TRBD2. The V gene end was trimmed by 4 bases and the J gene end by 2 bases; junction bases not matched to a gene: 5. CDR3 size: 15 residues. Germline CDR1 is SGHRS and CDR2 is YFSETQ.

CDR3: CATPREPTGELFF. CDR3 coding DNA: TGTGCCACCCCCCGGGAACCCACCGGGGAGCTGTTTTTT. V and J are TRBV7-6 and TRBJ2-2; possible D gene TRBD2, 5 bases. V was trimmed by 10 bases and J by 4 bases, leaving 13 bases between them. The germline gives CDR1 SGHVS, CDR2 FNYEAQ. The CDR3 runs 13 residues.

The chain joins TRBV7-3 to TRBJ2-5; no clear D gene. Germline assignment: CDR1 SGHTA and CDR2 FQGTGA. This CDR3 has 13 residues. Trimming cost V 1 base and J 5 bases, with 8 bases left between them. The CDR3 here is CASSLSPAETQYF. The CDR3 region has the DNA TGTGCCAGCAGCTTAAGCCCAGCGGAGACCCAGTACTTC.

The chain couples TRBV7-3 to TRBJ2-3; 9 positions agree with TRBD2. V lost 5 bases to trimming and J lost 4 bases; unmatched junction nucleotides: 13. Germline V gene lookup returns CDR1 SGHTA and CDR2 FQGTGA. The CDR3 consists of 17 residues. The CDR3 DNA follows: TGTGCCAGCAGCCCCCGCTGGCTAGCGGGGCTTCCAGATACGCAGTATTTT. Translated, it gives CASSPRWLAGLPDTQYF.

This chain joins TRBV2 and TRBJ1-2, with unresolved D. Trimming left V 7 bases short and J 7 bases short, with 10 bases between. This CDR3 region has 11 residues. CDR1 and CDR2 from the germline V gene are SNHLY and FYNNEI. In nucleotides, the CDR3 is TGTGCCAGCAACTTTCGGACTGGCTACACCTTC. It specifies CASNFRTGYTF.